This T cell receptor (beta chain) is drawn from a study of technical replicates of blood from a few donors (dated by TCRdb to the late 2010s). CDR1 SGHAT and CDR2 FQNNGV are derived from the germline V gene. At the junction V is shortened by 8 bases and J by 7 bases, with 20 bases in between. CDR3 length: 14 amino acids, cysteine to phenylalanine. Only the CDR3 DNA is retained, 42 bases long and in frame from the first base. Libraries were prepared through the immunoSEQ multiplex PCR assay. Drawn from immuneACCESS, this table holds only the in-frame rearrangements with V and J called that TCRdb kept. Clones are partly lost; checked studies trace under half to an unresolved V gene and leave the rest unexplained. The sample contains around 90,000 clones, just under 95% of them found a single time. 0.25% of the sample belongs to the ten largest clones. Regarding this clone: The antigen this receptor binds is unknown. Per-base qualities were not stored, and no clone one base away is much larger.

This TCR was recovered from a human donor in good health. The sequenced material came from T cells isolated from PBMCs. The chain uses TRBV11-2 and TRBJ1-2; TRBD1 could be the D gene, as 6 bases match. The CDR3 region: CASRPLGGESGYTF. The DNA reads TGTGCCAGCCGCCCTTTAGGGGGTGAGAGTGGCTACACCTTC.